Listed below are T cell receptor beta chains from one sample, sequenced in a study of somatic mutations in cytotoxic T cells in rheumatoid arthritis. Clones were sequenced by immunoSEQ multiplex PCR, and TCRdb holds only the in-frame ones, with some missing. Counted here are 10,000 or so clones, about four fifths occurring once; the ten biggest clones make up around 20%. Sequencing input: CD8+ T cells sorted from blood. The receptors derive from a woman in her fifties or sixties in good health. The conserved cysteine and the conserved F or W are not part of the CDR3 here.

v_gene: TRBV2
j_gene: TRBJ2-3
CDR3aa: ASSRGRSTDTQY

v_gene: TRBV6-7
j_gene: TRBJ1-1
CDR3aa: ASILQMNTEAF

v_gene: TRBV9
j_gene: TRBJ2-5
CDR3aa: ASSPPGQLEKTQY

v_gene: TRBV2
j_gene: TRBJ2-7
CDR3aa: ASSTGAYEQY

v_gene: TRBV28
j_gene: TRBJ2-3
CDR3aa: ASSLDSDTQY

v_gene: TRBV30
j_gene: TRBJ2-1
CDR3aa: AWNHGGHEQF

v_gene: TRBV21-1
j_gene: TRBJ2-3
CDR3aa: ASRPMTSGSSTDTQY

v_gene: TRBV5-1
j_gene: TRBJ2-7
CDR3aa: ASSLEAGGAYEQY

v_gene: TRBV7-9
j_gene: TRBJ2-1
CDR3aa: ASSQNAGQHREQF

v_gene: TRBV7-3
j_gene: TRBJ1-1
CDR3aa: ASSLHPGNTEAF

v_gene: TRBV5-5
j_gene: TRBJ2-7
CDR3aa: ASSGGVGGEQY

v_gene: TRBV7-9
j_gene: TRBJ2-5
CDR3aa: ASSGTGWETQY